One sample yielded the 5 T cell receptor beta chains listed below, sequenced in a study of cytomegalovirus exposure and HLA in healthy donors. Primers for the PCR totalled 60 Vbeta and 13 Jbeta. The data were produced by immunoSEQ multiplex PCR, yet TCRdb's version contains in-frame clones alone and is incomplete. Here the sample spans 180,000 or so clones, under 80% being singletons. What was sequenced was PBMCs. These receptors came from a woman aged 25 to 39 in good health and CMV-seropositive.

This chain connects TRBV7-9 to TRBJ2-1; D is ambiguous. This CDR3 spans 12 amino acids. CDR1 and CDR2 from the germline V gene are SEHNR and FQNEAQ (reference sequence). Trimming cost V 5 bases and J 5 bases, with 7 bases left between them. CDR3 bases: TGTGCCAGCAGCAGCCGGGACAATGAGCAGTTCTTC. It specifies CASSSRDNEQFF. The whole variable domain, filled in from reference TRBV7-9 and TRBJ2-1, reads DTGVSQNPRHKITKRGQNVTFRCDPISEHNRLYWYRQTLGQGPEFLTYFQNEAQLEKSRLLSDRFSAERPKGSFSTLEIQRTEQGDSAMYLCASSSRDNEQFFGPGTRLTVL.

The rearrangement uses TRBV27 and TRBJ2-1; perhaps TRBD1 as D (6 bases). Germline V gene data show CDR1 as MNHEY and CDR2 as SMNVEV (reference sequence). V dropped 6 bases and J dropped 9 bases, with 21 bases sitting between them. The CDR3 spans 15 residues. The CDR3 reads CASSPRALGGGEQFF. CDR3 nucleotide sequence: TGTGCCAGCAGCCCTCGGGCACTAGGGGGTGGTGAGCAGTTCTTC.

The V gene is TRBV6-1, the J gene TRBJ2-5; perhaps TRBD1 as D (5 bases). V was shortened by 0 bases and J by 1 base, with 6 bases between the two germline ends. The CDR3 is made up of 14 amino acids. The germline gives CDR1 MNHNS, CDR2 SASEGT. CDR3 in DNA: TGTGCCAGCAGTGAAGCTCAGGGCCAAGAGACCCAGTACTTC. Translation gives CASSEAQGQETQYF.

The rearrangement joins TRBV29-1 to TRBJ1-2; D uncertain. The CDR3 runs 11 residues. Germline V gene sequence: CDR1 SQVTM, CDR2 ANQGSEA. V lost 4 bases, J lost 5 bases, and 8 bases lay in between. As DNA, the CDR3 is TGCAGCGTTGCCGAGAATTATGGCTACACCTTC. This translates into CSVAENYGYTF.

This chain joins TRBV10-3 and TRBJ2-2; maybe TRBD1 (6 bases). CDR1 ENHRY and CDR2 SYGVKD come from the germline V gene. V lost 2 bases, J lost 5 bases, and 18 bases lay in between. CDR3 length: 17 residues. The CDR3 protein is CAISEPLRQDGTGELFF. In DNA, the CDR3 is TGTGCCATCAGTGAGCCCCTCCGACAGGACGGGACCGGGGAGCTGTTTTTT.